Included here is one TCR beta chain sequence, with context. The source of the sample is a study of response to subunit inactivated influenza vaccine. TCRdb independently ran MiXCR on the RT-PCR reads; one entry per CDR3 protein. The sample holds roughly 540,000 distinct CDR3 sequences; approximately 20% are singletons and the top ten take about 2.8%. Germline V gene lookup returns CDR1 SGHRS and CDR2 YFSETQ. V was shortened by 2 bases and J by 0 bases, with 8 bases between the two germline ends. The CDR3 runs to 15 residues. The same sample was also studied in work on T cells expressing NK-cell markers. That paper notes: Libraries used 5'RACE template switching adding universal primer site and UMIs. All TCR beta repertoires analysed originated from sorted CD3+CD56+NKG2C+, CD3+CD56+NKG2C- and CD3+CD56-NKG2C+ T cells. The share of CD8+ T cells held by dominant NKG2C+ clonotypes was about 1.0-7.5% in several donors.

The sample in question was CD4+ T cells sorted from PBMCs, obtained 12 days after vaccination. The sequence came from a man aged 50 or older who received an inactivated influenza vaccine. The chain employs TRBV5-1 and TRBJ2-2; possibly TRBD1 for D (5 bases). CDR3 amino acids: CASSFRVPNTGELFF. DNA of the CDR3: TGCGCCAGCAGCTTCAGGGTCCCGAACACCGGGGAGCTGTTTTTT. The full variable domain, with the rest looked up from reference TRBV5-1 and TRBJ2-2, is KAGVTQTPRYLIKTRGQQVTLSCSPISGHRSVSWYQQTPGQGLQFLFEYFSETQRNKGNFPGRFSGRQFSNSRSEMNVSTLELGDSALYLCASSFRVPNTGELFFGEGSRLTVL.